This T cell receptor beta chain was retrieved from a study of blood T cell repertoires in COVID-19. Overall study: The United States, Italy and Spain were the sources of the acute and convalescent COVID-19 samples. PBMCs, B-cell-depleted T cells, or T cells were the source of the cDNA or gDNA that made up the material.

The CDR3 extends over 15 amino acids. V was shortened by 1 base and J by 7 bases, with 14 bases between the two germline ends. The germline CDR1 and CDR2 sequences are SGHNT and YENEEA. In the study's own analysis: Reference gene primer amplification gave estimated nucleated cell counts. The data were produced by immunoSEQ multiplex PCR, yet TCRdb's version contains in-frame clones alone and is incomplete. From that table come the V and J calls and clone size; the DNA was used to work out D and trimming. The sample holds approximately 320,000 clones, roughly 87% seen once. This clonotype was sampled from a woman aged 18-29 years who had recovered from COVID-19. The chain combines TRBV11-3 with TRBJ2-1, with a possible D match to TRBD2 (5 bases). The sample was PBMCs or T cells enriched from blood (not recorded which). CDR3 region: CASSLVGDRGNEQFF. CDR3 bases: TGTGCCAGCAGCTTAGTGGGAGATCGAGGGAATGAGCAGTTCTTC.